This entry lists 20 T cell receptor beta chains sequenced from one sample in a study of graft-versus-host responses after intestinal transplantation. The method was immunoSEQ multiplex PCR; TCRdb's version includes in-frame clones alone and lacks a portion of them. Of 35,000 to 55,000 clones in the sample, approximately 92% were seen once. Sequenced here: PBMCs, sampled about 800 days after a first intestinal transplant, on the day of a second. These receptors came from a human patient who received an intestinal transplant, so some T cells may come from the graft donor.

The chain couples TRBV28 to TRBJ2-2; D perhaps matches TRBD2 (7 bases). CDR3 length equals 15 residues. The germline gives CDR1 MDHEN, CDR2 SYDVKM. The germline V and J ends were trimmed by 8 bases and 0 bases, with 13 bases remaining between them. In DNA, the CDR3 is TGTGCCAGCCGGGGAGGGGGGACGAACACCGGGGAGCTGTTTTTT. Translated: CASRGGGTNTGELFF.

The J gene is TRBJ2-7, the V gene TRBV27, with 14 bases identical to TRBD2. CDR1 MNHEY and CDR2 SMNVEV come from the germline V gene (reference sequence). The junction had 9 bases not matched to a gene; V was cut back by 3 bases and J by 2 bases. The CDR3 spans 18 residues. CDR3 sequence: CASSFRWTGLAGAYEQYF. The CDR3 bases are TGTGCCAGCAGTTTCCGATGGACGGGACTAGCGGGAGCCTACGAGCAGTACTTC.

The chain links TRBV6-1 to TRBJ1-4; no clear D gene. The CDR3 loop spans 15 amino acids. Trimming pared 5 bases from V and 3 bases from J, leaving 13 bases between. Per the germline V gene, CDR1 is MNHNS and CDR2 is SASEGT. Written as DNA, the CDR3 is TGTGCCAGCAGTCCCGGGCCCCTACCTAATGAAAAACTGTTTTTT. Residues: CASSPGPLPNEKLFF.

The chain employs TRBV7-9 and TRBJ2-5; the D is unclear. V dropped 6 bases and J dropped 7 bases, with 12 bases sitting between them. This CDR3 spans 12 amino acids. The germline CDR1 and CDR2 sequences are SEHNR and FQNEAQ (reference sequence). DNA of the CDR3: TGTGCCAGCAGTTCCCCGGTAGGGACCCAGTACTTC. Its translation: CASSSPVGTQYF. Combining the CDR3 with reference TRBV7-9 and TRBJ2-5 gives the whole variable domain DTGVSQNPRHKITKRGQNVTFRCDPISEHNRLYWYRQTLGQGPEFLTYFQNEAQLEKSRLLSDRFSAERPKGSFSTLEIQRTEQGDSAMYLCASSSPVGTQYFGPGTRLLVL.

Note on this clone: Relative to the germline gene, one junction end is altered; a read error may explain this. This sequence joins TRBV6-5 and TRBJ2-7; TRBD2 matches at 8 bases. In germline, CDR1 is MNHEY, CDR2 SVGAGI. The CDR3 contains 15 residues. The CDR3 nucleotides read TGTGCCGGCAGTTACGGGAGGGGCTCCACCTACGAGCAGTACTTC. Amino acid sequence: CAGSYGRGSTYEQYF.

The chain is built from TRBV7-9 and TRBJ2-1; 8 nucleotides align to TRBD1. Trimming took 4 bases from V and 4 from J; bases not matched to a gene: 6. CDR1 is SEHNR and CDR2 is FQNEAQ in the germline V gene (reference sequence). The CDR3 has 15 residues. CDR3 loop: CASSSPDRGYNEQFF. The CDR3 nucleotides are TGTGCCAGCAGCTCCCCCGACAGGGGATACAATGAGCAGTTCTTC.

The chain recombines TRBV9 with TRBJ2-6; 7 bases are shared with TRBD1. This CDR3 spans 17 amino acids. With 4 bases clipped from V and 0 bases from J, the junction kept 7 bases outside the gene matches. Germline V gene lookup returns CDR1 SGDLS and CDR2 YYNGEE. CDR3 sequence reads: CASSPPRGTSGANVLTF. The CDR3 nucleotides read TGTGCCAGCAGCCCCCCCAGGGGGACCTCTGGGGCCAACGTCCTGACTTTC.

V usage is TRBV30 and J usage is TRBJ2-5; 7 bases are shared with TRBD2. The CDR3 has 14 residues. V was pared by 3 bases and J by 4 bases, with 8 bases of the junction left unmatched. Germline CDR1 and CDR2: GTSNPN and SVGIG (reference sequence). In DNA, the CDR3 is TGTGCCTGGAGAGGGGCGGGGAGGGGAGAGACCCAGTACTTC. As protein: CAWRGAGRGETQYF.

The DNA of the CDR3 is TGCAGTGCTAGGGGTTACACCTTC. Its translation is CSARGYTF. This rearrangement joins TRBV20-1 to TRBJ1-2; D remains unclear. V was shortened by 3 bases and J by 11 bases, with 4 bases between the two germline ends. The germline V gene encodes CDR1 DFQATT and CDR2 SNEGSKA (reference sequence). This CDR3 region has 8 residues.

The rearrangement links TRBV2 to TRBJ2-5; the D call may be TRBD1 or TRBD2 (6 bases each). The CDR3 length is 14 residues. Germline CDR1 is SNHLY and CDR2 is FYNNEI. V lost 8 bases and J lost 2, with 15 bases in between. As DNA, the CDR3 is TGTGCCAGCGGTGGGGGGCTGGGTCAAGAGACCCAGTACTTC. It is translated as CASGGGLGQETQYF.

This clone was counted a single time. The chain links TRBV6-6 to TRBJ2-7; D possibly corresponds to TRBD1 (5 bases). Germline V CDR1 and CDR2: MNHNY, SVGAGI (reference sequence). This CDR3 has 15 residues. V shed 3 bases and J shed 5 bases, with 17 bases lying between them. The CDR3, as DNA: TGTGCCAGCAGTTATCGCAGGGTCTCCGACGACGAGCAGTACTTC. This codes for CASSYRRVSDDEQYF.

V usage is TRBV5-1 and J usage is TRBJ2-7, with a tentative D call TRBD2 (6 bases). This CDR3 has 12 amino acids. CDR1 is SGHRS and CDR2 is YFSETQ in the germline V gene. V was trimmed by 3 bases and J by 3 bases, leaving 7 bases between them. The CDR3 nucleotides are TGCGCCAGCAGCTACGGGGGCTACGAGCAGTACTTC. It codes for CASSYGGYEQYF. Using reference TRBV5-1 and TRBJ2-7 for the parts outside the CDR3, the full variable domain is KAGVTQTPRYLIKTRGQQVTLSCSPISGHRSVSWYQQTPGQGLQFLFEYFSETQRNKGNFPGRFSGRQFSNSRSEMNVSTLELGDSALYLCASSYGGYEQYFGPGTRLTVT.

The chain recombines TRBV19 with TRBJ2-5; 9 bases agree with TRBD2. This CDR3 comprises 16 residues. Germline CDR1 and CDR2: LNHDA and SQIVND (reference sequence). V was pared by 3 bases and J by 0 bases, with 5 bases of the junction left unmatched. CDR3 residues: CASSIGLAGNQETQYF. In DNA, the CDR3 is TGTGCCAGTAGTATCGGGCTAGCGGGGAACCAAGAGACCCAGTACTTC.

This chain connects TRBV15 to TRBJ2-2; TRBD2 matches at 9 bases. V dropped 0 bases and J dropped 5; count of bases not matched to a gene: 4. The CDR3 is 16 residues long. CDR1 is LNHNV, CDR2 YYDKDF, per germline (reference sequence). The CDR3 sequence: CATSRDSGRRTGELFF. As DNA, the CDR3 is TGTGCCACCAGCAGAGATAGCGGGAGACGGACCGGGGAGCTGTTTTTT.

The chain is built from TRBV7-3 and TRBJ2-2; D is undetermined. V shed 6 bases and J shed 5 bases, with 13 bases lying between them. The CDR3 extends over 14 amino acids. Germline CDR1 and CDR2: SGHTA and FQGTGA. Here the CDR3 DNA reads TGTGCCAGCAGGCACAGTACCGGGACCGGGGAGCTGTTTTTT. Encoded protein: CASRHSTGTGELFF.

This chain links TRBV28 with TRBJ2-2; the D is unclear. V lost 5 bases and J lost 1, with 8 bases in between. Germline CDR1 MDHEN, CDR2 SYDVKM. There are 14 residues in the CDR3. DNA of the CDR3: TGTGCCAGCAGTCGTGCAGGGAACACCGGGGAGCTGTTTTTT. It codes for CASSRAGNTGELFF.

The CDR3 DNA reads TGTGCCAGCAGTGAACAGGAGGGGACAACTAATGAAAAACTGTTTTTT. It yields the protein CASSEQEGTTNEKLFF. The V gene is TRBV6-1, the J gene TRBJ1-4; possibly TRBD1 for D (5 bases). The CDR3 is made up of 16 amino acids. With 2 bases removed from V and 0 bases from J, the gap between germline ends came to 10 bases. Germline CDR1 MNHNS, CDR2 SASEGT.

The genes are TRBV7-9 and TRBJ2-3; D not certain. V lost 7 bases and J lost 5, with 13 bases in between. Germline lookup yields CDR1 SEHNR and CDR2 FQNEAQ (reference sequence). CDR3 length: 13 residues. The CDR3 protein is CASTAQGKDTQYF. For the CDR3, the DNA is TGTGCCAGCACCGCGCAAGGAAAAGATACGCAGTATTTT. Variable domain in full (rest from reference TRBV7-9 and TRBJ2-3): DTGVSQNPRHKITKRGQNVTFRCDPISEHNRLYWYRQTLGQGPEFLTYFQNEAQLEKSRLLSDRFSAERPKGSFSTLEIQRTEQGDSAMYLCASTAQGKDTQYFGPGTRLTVL.

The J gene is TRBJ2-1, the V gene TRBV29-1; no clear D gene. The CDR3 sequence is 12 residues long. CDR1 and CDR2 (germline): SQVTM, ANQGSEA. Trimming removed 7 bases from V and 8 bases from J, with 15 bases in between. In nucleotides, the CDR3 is TGCAGCGCCTCGCCGAGTTCGTATGAGCAGTTCTTC. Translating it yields CSASPSSYEQFF.

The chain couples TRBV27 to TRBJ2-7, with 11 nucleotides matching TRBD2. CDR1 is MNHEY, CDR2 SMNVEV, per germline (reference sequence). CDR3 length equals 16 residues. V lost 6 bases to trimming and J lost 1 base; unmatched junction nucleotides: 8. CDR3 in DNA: TGTGCCAGCAGAAAGGGACTAGCGGAGTCTTCCTACGAGCAGTACTTC. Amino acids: CASRKGLAESSYEQYF.